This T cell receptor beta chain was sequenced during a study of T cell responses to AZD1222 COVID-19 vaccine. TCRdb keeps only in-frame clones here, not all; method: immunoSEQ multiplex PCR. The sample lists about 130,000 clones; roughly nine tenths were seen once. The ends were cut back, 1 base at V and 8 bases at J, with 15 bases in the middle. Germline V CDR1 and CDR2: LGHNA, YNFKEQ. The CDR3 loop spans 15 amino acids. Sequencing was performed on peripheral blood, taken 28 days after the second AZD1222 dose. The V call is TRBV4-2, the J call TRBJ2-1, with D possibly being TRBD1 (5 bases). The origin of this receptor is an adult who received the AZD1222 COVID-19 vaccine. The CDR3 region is CASSQVTAGWHEQFF. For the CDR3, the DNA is TGTGCCAGCAGCCAAGTGACGGCAGGGTGGCATGAGCAGTTCTTC.